These 32 T cell receptor beta chains originate from one sample sequenced in a study of blood T cell repertoires in COVID-19. Profiled with immunoSEQ multiplex PCR; TCRdb holds only in-frame clones, not every one. This table has around 300,000 clones, about 91% appearing once. Sequenced material: peripheral blood. All receptors come from a woman aged 25 to 45 with COVID-19, enrolled during active disease.

The V call is TRBV4-1, the J call TRBJ2-7; tentatively, D is TRBD1 (5 bases). Trimming pared 1 base from V and 2 bases from J, leaving 9 bases between. The CDR3 has 14 residues. Germline values: CDR1 MGHRA, CDR2 YSYEKL. Here the CDR3 reads CASSQGGAPYEQYF. Here the CDR3 DNA reads TGCGCCAGCAGCCAAGGGGGCGCCCCCTACGAGCAGTACTTC.

The V call is TRBV24-1, the J call TRBJ2-1, with 9 bases that match TRBD1. Germline V lookup: CDR1 KGHDR, CDR2 SFDVKD. The length of the CDR3 is 17 residues. V shed 4 bases and J 4 bases; nucleotides not matched to a gene: 10. CDR3 sequence: CATSDRRTGARYNEQFF. CDR3 nucleotide sequence: TGTGCCACCAGTGACCGCCGGACAGGGGCTAGGTACAATGAGCAGTTCTTC.

This chain connects TRBV18 to TRBJ2-5, with D possibly matching TRBD1 (6 bases). Germline CDR1 and CDR2: KGHSH and LQKENI. The V end was cut by 6 bases, the J end by 2 bases, with 13 bases between. The CDR3 is 14 residues long. The CDR3: CASSQGTGQETQYF. In DNA form, the CDR3 reads TGTGCCAGCTCCCAAGGTACAGGGCAAGAGACCCAGTACTTC.

This clone was counted ten times or more. The chain carries TRBV6-6 and TRBJ2-2, with 14 nucleotides matching TRBD2. The CDR3 spans 18 residues. Losses at the gene ends were 5 bases for V and 6 bases for J; bases not matched to a gene: 11. CDR1 MNHNY and CDR2 SVGAGI come from the germline V gene (reference sequence). CDR3 DNA: TGTGCCAGCAGTCAACCGGCGACTAGCGGGGGGGCCGCCGGGGAGCTGTTTTTT. It encodes CASSQPATSGGAAGELFF.

This chain links TRBV30 with TRBJ1-6; D perhaps matches TRBD1 (6 bases). The germline CDR1 and CDR2 sequences are GTSNPN and SVGIG (reference sequence). This CDR3 region has 13 residues. V was cut by 2 bases and J by 7 bases, with 9 bases left in between. CDR3 coding DNA: TGTGCCTGGAGTTCTGGACAGAATTCACCCCTCCACTTT. Amino acids: CAWSSGQNSPLHF.

This clone was found a few times. The V call is TRBV7-9, the J call TRBJ1-1, with 12 bases identical to TRBD1. The trim removed 8 bases at V and 3 bases at J, leaving 10 bases unmatched. Germline V gene sequence: CDR1 SEHNR, CDR2 FQNEAQ (reference sequence). There are 16 residues in the CDR3. The CDR3 sequence is CASRDRGRRVDTEAFF. CDR3 bases: TGTGCCAGCCGGGACAGGGGGCGCCGGGTGGACACTGAAGCTTTCTTT.

Concerning this clone: In the same sample, other DNA sequences code for this CDR3. The chain carries TRBV6-6 and TRBJ1-3; D gene ambiguous. Germline V gives CDR1 MNHNY, CDR2 SVGAGI (reference sequence). The CDR3 is made up of 14 amino acids. V was cut by 2 bases and J by 3 bases, with 8 bases left in between. The CDR3 DNA follows: TGTGCCAGCAGTTACAGAGGGAGTGGAAACACCATATATTTT. Translating it yields CASSYRGSGNTIYF.

The V gene is TRBV12-3 or TRBV12-4, the J gene TRBJ2-1, with a weak D call TRBD2 (6 bases). The CDR3 totals 12 residues. Trimming took 6 bases from V and 9 from J, leaving 12 bases between them. As DNA, the CDR3 is TGTGCCAGCAGCCAGCCGGGACTTGAGCAGTTCTTC. This gives the protein CASSQPGLEQFF.

In its sample, this clone was seen a few times. The rearrangement uses TRBV5-4 and TRBJ2-1, with 12 bases identical to TRBD2. Germline V lookup: CDR1 SGHNT, CDR2 YYREEE (reference sequence). The CDR3 is made up of 17 amino acids. Germline trimming cut 0 bases from V and 2 bases from J; bases unmatched to any gene: 3. CDR3 sequence reads: CASSLGASGGAYNEQFF. The DNA of the CDR3 is TGTGCCAGCAGCTTGGGGGCTAGCGGGGGGGCCTACAATGAGCAGTTCTTC.

The chain carries TRBV19 and TRBJ1-5; D possibly corresponds to TRBD1 (5 bases). The V end lost 5 bases, the J end lost 0 bases, and 11 bases lay between the germline ends. Germline CDR1 and CDR2: LNHDA and SQIVND (reference sequence). The CDR3 is 15 residues long. In DNA form, the CDR3 reads TGTGCCAGTAGTCGAGGGGAGGGTAGCAATCAGCCCCAGCATTTT. Amino acids: CASSRGEGSNQPQHF.

The rearrangement uses TRBV7-2 and TRBJ2-6; 10 bases align to TRBD2. The CDR3 is 17 residues long. The V and J ends lost 5 bases and 0 bases, in that order; junction bases with no gene match: 4. The germline V gene has CDR1 SGHTA and CDR2 FQGNSA. CDR3 protein: CASSDRTSGSGANVLTF. The CDR3 region has the DNA TGTGCCAGCAGCGACAGGACTAGCGGCTCTGGGGCCAACGTCCTGACTTTC. Supplemented by reference TRBV7-2 and TRBJ2-6, the full variable domain reads GAGVSQSPSNKVTEKGKDVELRCDPISGHTALYWYRQSLGQGLEFLIYFQGNSAPDKSGLPSDRFSAERTGGSVSTLTIQRTQQEDSAVYLCASSDRTSGSGANVLTFGAGSRLTVL.

The rearrangement links TRBV12-3 or TRBV12-4 to TRBJ1-2; D gene unclear. The CDR3 is made up of 13 amino acids. Trimming took 1 base from V and 8 from J, leaving 11 bases between them. This chain's CDR3 is CASSLVGSGGYTF. As DNA, the CDR3 is TGTGCCAGCAGTTTAGTAGGATCGGGAGGCTACACCTTC.

V usage is TRBV3-1 (or the pseudogene TRBV3-2) and J usage is TRBJ2-3; 7 positions agree with TRBD2. J was trimmed by 5 bases and V by 1 base; bases with no gene match: 6. Per the germline V gene, CDR1 is LGHDT and CDR2 is YNNKEL (reference sequence). This CDR3 region has 15 residues. The CDR3 DNA reads as TGTGCCAGCAGCCAAGGACTAGGGAGGGTAGATACGCAGTATTTT. Residues: CASSQGLGRVDTQYF.

This clone was picked up one time. The J gene is TRBJ2-7, the V gene TRBV5-5; tentative D call: TRBD1 (5 bases). V gave up 0 bases and J gave up 7 bases, with 11 bases separating them. Germline CDR1 is SGHKS and CDR2 is YYEKEE (reference sequence). This CDR3 spans 13 amino acids. The CDR3 region has the DNA TGTGCCAGCAGCTTGGTTCCCAGGGTGGAGCAGTACTTC. Protein product: CASSLVPRVEQYF. Combining the CDR3 with reference TRBV5-5 and TRBJ2-7 gives the whole variable domain DAGVTQSPTHLIKTRGQQVTLRCSPISGHKSVSWYQQVLGQGPQFIFQYYEKEERGRGNFPDRFSARQFPNYSSELNVNALLLGDSALYLCASSLVPRVEQYFGPGTRLTVT.

This clone was observed a handful of times. The rearrangement links TRBV4-3 to TRBJ1-1; tentative D call: TRBD1 (5 bases). This CDR3 has 13 amino acids. CDR1 is LGHNA and CDR2 is YSLEER in the germline V gene. Trimming cost V 4 bases and J 7 bases, with 13 bases left between them. The CDR3 sequence: CASSRGRVGEAFF. DNA for the CDR3: TGCGCCAGCAGCCGTGGCAGGGTTGGTGAAGCTTTCTTT.

This clone was seen only once. The chain has TRBV9 and TRBJ2-5, with 7 positions matching TRBD2. The length of the CDR3 is 16 residues. The V gene end was trimmed by 4 bases and the J gene end by 4 bases; junction bases not matched to a gene: 13. Germline loops: CDR1 SGDLS, CDR2 YYNGEE. Written as DNA, the CDR3 is TGTGCCAGCAGCTCTGAGGGAGGGACCATAAGAGAGACCCAGTACTTC. Encoded protein: CASSSEGGTIRETQYF.

This chain uses TRBV2 with TRBJ2-5, with 8 bases that match TRBD1. This CDR3 is 17 amino acids long. Per germline, CDR1 SNHLY and CDR2 FYNNEI. J was trimmed by 1 base and V by 5 bases; bases with no gene match: 12. Here the CDR3 reads CASSIFRTGSAQETQYF. The CDR3 bases are TGTGCCAGCAGTATTTTCAGGACAGGGAGTGCCCAAGAGACCCAGTACTTC.

V gene TRBV7-3 combines with J gene TRBJ2-7, with D maybe TRBD1 (6 bases). Germline V gene data show CDR1 as SGHTA and CDR2 as FQGTGA. The germline V and J ends were trimmed by 5 bases and 5 bases, with 19 bases remaining between them. This CDR3 has 15 residues. CDR3 protein: CASSQSRAGVHEQYF. In DNA form, the CDR3 reads TGTGCCAGCAGCCAGAGTAGGGCAGGGGTCCACGAGCAGTACTTC.

The chain has TRBV11-2 and TRBJ1-2; TRBD1 matches at 7 bases. With V trimmed by 1 base and J by 6 bases, 8 bases remained unmatched. Germline CDR1 is SGHAT and CDR2 is FQNNGV. The CDR3 contains 15 residues. The CDR3 nucleotides read TGTGCCAGCAGCTTAGGGGCAGGGGGTTATAATGGCTACACCTTC. It specifies CASSLGAGGYNGYTF.

The rearrangement uses TRBV5-1 and TRBJ1-1; unclear D gene. CDR1 is SGHRS, CDR2 YFSETQ, per germline. The CDR3 is made up of 14 amino acids. V lost 0 bases, J lost 6 bases, and 12 bases lay in between. CDR3 DNA: TGCGCCAGCAGCTTGGCAGTCTCCGGGGCTGAAGCTTTCTTT. Translating it yields CASSLAVSGAEAFF.

The chain joins TRBV7-3 to TRBJ2-1; possibly TRBD2 for D (6 bases). The V gene's germline CDR1 is SGHTA and CDR2 FQGTGA. The V end was cut by 6 bases, the J end by 5 bases, with 14 bases between. The CDR3 has 14 amino acids. CDR3 loop: CASRELASHNEQFF. DNA for the CDR3: TGTGCCAGCAGGGAGCTAGCGTCCCACAATGAGCAGTTCTTC.

The chain employs TRBV9 and TRBJ1-1; the D gene is possibly TRBD1 (6 bases). V was cut by 4 bases and J by 2 bases, with 12 bases left in between. The germline CDR1 and CDR2 sequences are SGDLS and YYNGEE. The CDR3 extends over 14 amino acids. The CDR3 DNA reads as TGTGCCAGCAGCCAACAGGGTAGAAACACTGAAGCTTTCTTT. Translation: CASSQQGRNTEAFF.

This chain links TRBV14 with TRBJ2-1; 7 bases line up with TRBD2. The V segment lost 4 bases and the J segment 10 bases; nucleotides outside the gene matches: 13. Germline lookup yields CDR1 SGHDN and CDR2 FVKESK. The CDR3 consists of 15 residues. CDR3 protein: CASSPRDYPRREQFF. In DNA form, the CDR3 reads TGTGCCAGCAGCCCACGGGACTACCCCCGCCGGGAGCAGTTCTTC. Using reference TRBV14 and TRBJ2-1 for the parts outside the CDR3, the full variable domain is EAGVTQFPSHSVIEKGQTVTLRCDPISGHDNLYWYRRVMGKEIKFLLHFVKESKQDESGMPNNRFLAERTGGTYSTLKVQPAELEDSGVYFCASSPRDYPRREQFFGPGTRLTVL.

V and J are TRBV11-3 and TRBJ1-4; D is unresolved. Germline-derived CDR1 and CDR2 are SGHNT and YENEEA. This CDR3 region has 16 residues. The V end lost 3 bases, the J end lost 7 bases, and 18 bases lay between the germline ends. The CDR3 spells CASSFGLTPGGEKLFF. As DNA, the CDR3 is TGTGCCAGCAGCTTTGGCTTGACCCCGGGTGGTGAAAAACTGTTTTTT.

A single count supports this clone. The chain employs TRBV7-9 and TRBJ1-1, with D uncertain. Germline CDR1 is SEHNR and CDR2 is FQNEAQ (reference sequence). The CDR3 is made up of 14 amino acids. With 4 bases removed from V and 1 base from J, the gap between germline ends came to 10 bases. CDR3 in amino acids: CASSWRGANTEAFF. Here the CDR3 DNA reads TGTGCCAGCAGCTGGCGGGGTGCGAACACTGAAGCTTTCTTT. Full variable domain (rest looked up from reference TRBV7-9 and TRBJ1-1): DTGVSQNPRHKITKRGQNVTFRCDPISEHNRLYWYRQTLGQGPEFLTYFQNEAQLEKSRLLSDRFSAERPKGSFSTLEIQRTEQGDSAMYLCASSWRGANTEAFFGQGTRLTVV.

This clone has a single count. The chain has TRBV19 and TRBJ1-1, with D hard to call. From germline, CDR1 is LNHDA and CDR2 SQIVND (reference sequence). V was clipped by 5 bases and J by 0 bases, with 13 bases between them. This CDR3 has 15 residues. The CDR3 bases are TGTGCCAGTAGTCCCTGGTCAGTCGTGAACACTGAAGCTTTCTTT. It specifies CASSPWSVVNTEAFF.

The chain uses TRBV14 and TRBJ2-3; 10 positions agree with TRBD2. CDR1 is SGHDN and CDR2 is FVKESK in the germline V gene. After removal of 1 base from V and 4 bases from J, the junction contained 8 bases not matched to a gene. The CDR3 extends over 17 amino acids. The CDR3 here is CASSQGLAGAGADTQYF. CDR3 nucleotide sequence: TGTGCCAGCAGCCAAGGCCTAGCGGGGGCGGGCGCAGATACGCAGTATTTT.

The chain employs TRBV13 and TRBJ2-1; 7 bases match TRBD1. The length of the CDR3 is 15 residues. The V segment lost 2 bases and the J segment 3 bases; nucleotides outside the gene matches: 4. Germline CDR1 is PRHDT and CDR2 is FYEKMQ (reference sequence). CDR3 residues: CASSLTGVGYNEQFF. The CDR3 nucleotides read TGTGCCAGCAGCTTAACAGGGGTGGGCTACAATGAGCAGTTCTTC.

The rearrangement uses TRBV5-4 and TRBJ1-1, with 7 nucleotides matching TRBD1. V lost 4 bases and J lost 1; bases outside the gene matches: 7. Per germline, CDR1 SGHNT and CDR2 YYREEE (reference sequence). The CDR3 covers 15 residues. CDR3 nucleotide sequence: TGTGCCAGCAGCGCCCAGACAGGGACGAACACTGAAGCTTTCTTT. It codes for CASSAQTGTNTEAFF. Full variable domain (outside the CDR3, taken from reference TRBV5-4 and TRBJ1-1): ETGVTQSPTHLIKTRGQQVTLRCSSQSGHNTVSWYQQALGQGPQFIFQYYREEENGRGNFPPRFSGLQFPNYSSELNVNALELDDSALYLCASSAQTGTNTEAFFGQGTRLTVV.

The chain joins TRBV12-3 or TRBV12-4 to TRBJ2-7; D not certain. The CDR3 is 13 amino acids. Trimming removed 4 bases at V and 6 bases at J, with 13 bases between. CDR3 amino acids: CASSSLHESEQYF. The CDR3 region has the DNA TGTGCCAGCAGTTCATTACATGAATCCGAGCAGTACTTC.

The chain couples TRBV2 to TRBJ1-3; D not certain. The CDR3 has 14 amino acids. Looked up from germline, CDR1 is SNHLY and CDR2 is FYNNEI. V lost 10 bases, J lost 7 bases, and 20 bases lay in between. The CDR3 reads CATAHRGLDNTIYF. The CDR3 nucleotides are TGTGCCACCGCTCACCGAGGGCTGGATAACACCATATATTTT.

The J gene is TRBJ1-1, the V gene TRBV10-3; D unresolved. The germline gives CDR1 ENHRY, CDR2 SYGVKD. The ends were cut back, 10 bases at V and 5 bases at J, with 17 bases in the middle. This CDR3 has 13 residues. CDR3 sequence (DNA): TGTGCCACGCGGGGAGATGGGGAGACTGAAGCTTTCTTT. Translated, it gives CATRGDGETEAFF.